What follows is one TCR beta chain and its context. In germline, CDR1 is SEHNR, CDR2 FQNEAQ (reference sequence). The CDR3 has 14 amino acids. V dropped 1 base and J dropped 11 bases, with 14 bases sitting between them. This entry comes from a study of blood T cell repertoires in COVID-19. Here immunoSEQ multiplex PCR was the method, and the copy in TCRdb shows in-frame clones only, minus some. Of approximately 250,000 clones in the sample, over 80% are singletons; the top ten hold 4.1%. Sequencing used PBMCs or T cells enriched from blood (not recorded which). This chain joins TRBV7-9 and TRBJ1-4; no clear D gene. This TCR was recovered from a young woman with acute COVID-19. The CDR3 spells CASSLGDKEEKLFF. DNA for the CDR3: TGTGCCAGCAGCTTAGGAGACAAGGAAGAGAAACTGTTTTTT. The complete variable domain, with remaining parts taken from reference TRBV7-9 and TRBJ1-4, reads DTGVSQNPRHKITKRGQNVTFRCDPISEHNRLYWYRQTLGQGPEFLTYFQNEAQLEKSRLLSDRFSAERPKGSFSTLEIQRTEQGDSAMYLCASSLGDKEEKLFFGSGTQLSVL.